These T cell receptor beta chains were read from a single sample in a study of memory CD4+ T cells and cytomegalovirus serostatus. Generated by immunoSEQ multiplex PCR, the TCRdb table keeps only in-frame clones and is missing some. The sample yields 30,000 to 45,000 clones, approximately 79% seen once. Sequenced material: memory CD4+ T cells from blood. The source is an adult in good health and CMV-seropositive. Both conserved end residues are part of each CDR3. The D gene is left open where the match is weak. The size of a clone is reported for some rows only, either as once, few or many, or as a class for expanded clones.

>TRBJ1-6|-|12|-|TRBV6-5
CASSNRNSPLHF
TGTGCCAGCAGCAACAGGAACTCACCCCTCCACTTT
>TRBJ2-7|-|17|-|TRBV7-9
CASSPRSLRRSSYEQYF
TGTGCCAGCAGCCCCCGTTCCCTAAGGAGGAGCTCCTACGAGCAGTACTTC
>TRBJ1-1|-|16|-|TRBV5-1
CASSLDGGRVGTEAFF
TGCGCCAGCAGCTTGGATGGGGGGCGGGTAGGCACTGAAGCTTTCTTT
>TRBJ2-1|-|14|-|TRBV18
CASSPQGLRSEQFF
TGTGCCAGCTCACCGCAGGGTCTAAGAAGTGAGCAGTTCTTC
>TRBJ2-6|-|18|-|TRBV7-2
CASSLGSGTKSRANVLTF
TGTGCCAGCAGCTTAGGGTCAGGGACCAAGTCGCGGGCCAACGTCCTGACTTTC
>TRBJ2-6|-|21|-|TRBV2
CASARGQPTRQVRSGANVLTF
TGTGCCAGCGCTCGAGGGCAGCCGACCCGCCAAGTAAGGTCTGGGGCCAACGTCCTGACTTTC
>TRBJ1-1|-|13|-|TRBV19
CAIPGYSNTEAFF
TGTGCCATCCCAGGGTATTCAAACACTGAAGCTTTCTTT
>TRBJ2-3|-|16|TRBD2|TRBV9
CASSSRGSGRTDTQYF
TGTGCCAGCAGCTCGCGAGGTAGCGGGAGAACAGATACGCAGTATTTT
>TRBJ2-1|-|15|TRBD2|TRBV4-3
CASSSGRAFSNEQFF
TGCGCCAGCAGCTCCGGGAGGGCTTTTTCGAATGAGCAGTTCTTC
>TRBJ1-5|-|15|-|TRBV6-1
CASSRILDRVQPQHF
TGTGCCAGCAGCCGCATATTGGACAGAGTTCAGCCCCAGCATTTT
>TRBJ2-7|-|13|-|TRBV5-1
CASSSTAAGEQYF
TGCGCCAGCAGCTCGACAGCCGCAGGCGAGCAGTACTTC
>TRBJ2-7|-|10|-|TRBV20-1
CSPRFYEQYF
TGCAGCCCGAGGTTCTACGAGCAGTACTTC
>TRBJ2-5|-|15|-|TRBV7-7
CASSLTRTAQETQYF
TGTGCTAGCAGCTTAACCCGGACAGCTCAAGAGACCCAGTACTTC
>TRBJ2-1|-|14|-|TRBV11-2
CASSLDGGINEQFF
TGTGCCAGCAGCTTAGATGGCGGGATCAATGAGCAGTTCTTC
>TRBJ1-1|-|11|-|TRBV20-1
CSLNIRGEAFF
TGCAGCCTAAACATCCGGGGTGAAGCTTTCTTT
>TRBJ2-2|-|17|TRBD2|TRBV5-4
CASSLDRRGGDTGELFF
TGTGCCAGCAGCTTGGACCGGCGGGGGGGAGACACCGGGGAGCTGTTTTTT
>TRBJ1-1|few|14|TRBD1|TRBV28
CASSSSDRGHAAFF
TGTGCCAGCAGTTCCTCGGACAGGGGGCATGCGGCTTTCTTT
>TRBJ2-1|-|15|TRBD2|TRBV11-3
CASSFSGGPYNEQFF
TGTGCCAGCAGCTTCAGCGGGGGGCCTTACAATGAGCAGTTCTTC
>TRBJ2-5|-|14|TRBD2|TRBV19
CATNSGGFGETQYF
TGTGCCACCAATAGCGGGGGGTTTGGGGAGACCCAGTACTTC
>TRBJ1-3|-|17|-|TRBV4-2
CASSQERTTATGNTIYF
TGTGCCAGCAGCCAAGAACGCACAACAGCTACTGGAAACACCATATATTTT
>TRBJ2-7|-|12|TRBD1|TRBV2
CASKRQGLEQYF
TGTGCCAGTAAGAGACAGGGTCTCGAGCAGTACTTC
>TRBJ1-2|few|14|-|TRBV5-6
CASSLVKGRNGYTF
TGTGCCAGCAGCTTGGTCAAGGGGAGGAATGGCTACACCTTC
>TRBJ2-2|-|15|-|TRBV28
CASSPTAANTGELFF
TGTGCCAGCAGCCCCACCGCGGCGAACACCGGGGAGCTGTTTTTT
>TRBJ2-2|-|13|-|TRBV5-4
CASSLDHTGELFF
TGTGCCAGCAGCCTCGACCACACCGGGGAGCTGTTTTTT
>TRBJ1-5|-|15|-|TRBV5-5
CASSLIGGPNQPQHF
TGTGCCAGCAGCTTGATCGGGGGCCCGAATCAGCCCCAGCATTTT
>TRBJ2-3|-|14|-|TRBV4-2
CASSQANSADTQYF
TGTGCCAGCAGCCAGGCTAATAGCGCAGATACGCAGTATTTT
>TRBJ2-7|-|12|TRBD2|TRBV14
CASSLSGGEQYF
TGTGCCAGCAGCCTCTCGGGGGGCGAGCAGTACTTC
>TRBJ1-6|-|12|-|TRBV18
CASSPPNSPLHF
TGTGCCAGCTCACCACCTAATTCACCCCTCCACTTT
>TRBJ1-1|-|14|-|TRBV7-9
CASSLSRPRAEAFF
TGTGCCAGCAGCTTATCCCGCCCGCGGGCGGAAGCTTTCTTT
>TRBJ2-5|once|16|TRBD1|TRBV10-3
CAISGIAGGGRETQYF
TGTGCCATCAGTGGTATTGCAGGGGGCGGTCGAGAGACCCAGTACTTC
>TRBJ1-5|few|13|-|TRBV4-2
CASSQDAHQPQHF
TGTGCCAGCAGCCAAGATGCGCATCAGCCCCAGCATTTT
>TRBJ2-3|-|12|-|TRBV14
CASSQSGDTQYF
TGTGCCAGCAGCCAGAGCGGGGATACGCAGTATTTT
>TRBJ2-7|-|15|TRBD1|TRBV7-3
CASSPTPGQGYEQYF
TGTGCCAGCAGCCCAACCCCGGGACAGGGGTACGAGCAGTACTTC
>TRBJ1-2|-|16|-|TRBV9
CASSAQTQGRSYGYTF
TGTGCCAGCAGCGCACAAACACAGGGTCGGAGCTATGGCTACACCTTC
>TRBJ1-2|-|13|TRBD1|TRBV6-6
CASSPQGFMGYTF
TGTGCCAGCAGCCCACAGGGGTTCATGGGCTACACCTTC
>TRBJ2-7|-|14|TRBD2|TRBV15
CATSRGLAGDEQYF
TGTGCCACCAGCAGAGGGCTAGCGGGAGACGAGCAGTACTTC
>TRBJ1-5|-|18|-|TRBV4-2
CASSQDGISRSRNQPQHF
TGTGCCAGCAGCCAAGATGGTATAAGTCGCAGCCGCAATCAGCCCCAGCATTTT
>TRBJ1-2|-|14|-|TRBV6-5
CASSPVVGNLGYTF
TGTGCCAGCAGCCCGGTTGTTGGGAATTTGGGCTACACCTTC
>TRBJ2-1|once|15|-|TRBV18
CASSPMGLQYNEQFF
TGTGCCAGCTCACCAATGGGGCTCCAGTACAATGAGCAGTTCTTC
>TRBJ1-5|medium-sized|17|-|TRBV4-1
CASSQEGPDRSNQPQHF
TGCGCCAGCAGCCAAGAAGGACCGGACAGAAGTAATCAGCCCCAGCATTTT
>TRBJ2-7|-|15|TRBD2|TRBV4-1
CASSRLGLESYEQYF
TGCGCCAGCAGCCGCCTGGGACTAGAATCGTACGAGCAGTACTTC
>TRBJ2-3|few|14|-|TRBV7-2
CASSLVGSTDTQYF
TGTGCCAGCAGCTTAGTGGGAAGCACAGATACGCAGTATTTT
>TRBJ2-5|-|18|TRBD2|TRBV11-2
CASSLGGIGSGRLETQYF
TGTGCCAGCAGCTTAGGAGGGATCGGTAGCGGGAGGTTAGAGACCCAGTACTTC
>TRBJ1-1|few|13|-|TRBV6-1
CASSEAGDTEAFF
TGTGCCAGCAGTGAAGCCGGGGACACTGAAGCTTTCTTT
>TRBJ1-1|-|17|TRBD1|TRBV14
CASSQGTGGGMNTEAFF
TGTGCCAGCAGCCAAGGGACAGGGGGAGGAATGAACACTGAAGCTTTCTTT
>TRBJ2-3|-|16|TRBD2|TRBV2
CASNQRREPGADTQYF
TGTGCCAGCAACCAAAGGCGGGAGCCAGGTGCAGATACGCAGTATTTT
>TRBJ2-3|-|19|TRBD2|TRBV5-4
CASSGLDSSGRRGEDTQYF
TGTGCCAGCAGCGGTCTCGACTCTAGCGGGAGAAGAGGGGAAGATACGCAGTATTTT
>TRBJ1-2|-|15|-|TRBV6-5
CASSYRDTVIYGYTF
TGTGCCAGCAGTTACCGAGACACAGTAATCTATGGCTACACCTTC
>TRBJ1-6|-|16|-|TRBV6-1
CASSDGTLSYNSPLHF
TGTGCCAGCAGTGATGGGACTTTATCCTATAATTCACCCCTCCACTTT
>TRBJ2-1|-|17|TRBD2|TRBV4-3
CASSRGVGTSGDNEQFF
TGCGCCAGCAGCCGGGGGGTGGGGACTAGCGGAGACAATGAGCAGTTCTTC
>TRBJ1-6|-|15|-|TRBV7-9
CASSLSGGDGSPLHF
TGTGCCAGCAGCTTATCCGGGGGCGACGGCTCACCCCTCCACTTT
>TRBJ2-1|-|15|-|TRBV15
CATRAGLQSYNEQFF
TGTGCCACCAGAGCCGGGTTACAATCCTACAATGAGCAGTTCTTC
>TRBJ1-2|-|15|-|TRBV9
CASSTTPNQLYGYTF
TGTGCCAGCAGCACGACTCCAAACCAACTATATGGCTACACCTTC
>TRBJ2-7|-|13|-|TRBV5-6
CASHRRDPYEQYF
TGTGCCAGCCATCGGAGGGACCCCTACGAGCAGTACTTC
>TRBJ1-1|-|13|-|TRBV6-5
CASSYSLNTEAFF
TGTGCCAGCAGTTACTCGCTGAACACTGAAGCTTTCTTT